The next 27 T cell receptor beta chains were all read from a single sample in a study of cytomegalovirus exposure and HLA in healthy donors. With 60 Vbeta and 13 Jbeta primers, the PCR was carried out. Some clones are missing from TCRdb's copy, which holds only in-frame ones; the method was immunoSEQ multiplex PCR. The sample data list 45,000 or so clones. Sequencing used PBMCs. Source of these receptors: a male donor in good health and CMV-seronegative.

This clone shows up as medium-sized by frequency. The J gene is TRBJ2-1, the V gene TRBV7-9, with a tentative D call TRBD1 (6 bases). Trimming pared 5 bases from V and 4 bases from J, leaving 6 bases between. CDR1 is SEHNR, CDR2 FQNEAQ, per germline (reference sequence). The CDR3 is made up of 12 amino acids. The CDR3 region is CASSDRYNEQFF. Here the CDR3 DNA reads TGTGCCAGCAGCGACAGGTACAATGAGCAGTTCTTC.

The rearrangement links TRBV7-2 to TRBJ2-7; D remains unclear. The germline gives CDR1 SGHTA, CDR2 FQGNSA. With 8 bases removed from V and 5 bases from J, the gap between germline ends came to 19 bases. The CDR3 contains 14 residues. In DNA, the CDR3 is TGTGCCAGCTCCACTTGGGCCGACCACCACGAGCAGTACTTC. Its translation is CASSTWADHHEQYF. The entire variable domain, with the rest obtained from reference TRBV7-2 and TRBJ2-7, is as follows: GAGVSQSPSNKVTEKGKDVELRCDPISGHTALYWYRQSLGQGLEFLIYFQGNSAPDKSGLPSDRFSAERTGGSVSTLTIQRTQQEDSAVYLCASSTWADHHEQYFGPGTRLTVT.

The genes are TRBV6-6 and TRBJ2-7; a possible D gene is TRBD1 (5 bases). V was trimmed by 5 bases and J by 0 bases, leaving 11 bases between them. This CDR3 is 14 amino acids long. CDR1 MNHNY and CDR2 SVGAGI come from the germline V gene (reference sequence). The CDR3 here is CASSDSTYSYEQYF. The CDR3 region has the DNA TGTGCCAGCAGTGACAGTACCTACTCCTACGAGCAGTACTTC.

The chain uses TRBV5-4 and TRBJ1-1; no clear D. V lost 2 bases and J lost 2, with 7 bases in between. This CDR3 comprises 13 residues. The germline gives CDR1 SGHNT, CDR2 YYREEE (reference sequence). The CDR3 bases are TGTGCCAGCAGCTTCGGGATTAACACTGAAGCTTTCTTT. Translating it yields CASSFGINTEAFF.

CDR3 in DNA: TGTGCCAGCAGCGCTGTCTCAGGGCCGGTGAGGAACGTCCTGACTTTC. This translates into CASSAVSGPVRNVLTF. The V call is TRBV9, the J call TRBJ2-6; the D gene is possibly TRBD1 (5 bases). The CDR3 length is 16 residues. V shed 3 bases and J shed 10 bases, with 20 bases lying between them. The germline V gene encodes CDR1 SGDLS and CDR2 YYNGEE.

Worth noting for this clone: At the DNA level, this CDR3 is encoded by other sequences in the same sample as well. The chain links TRBV30 to TRBJ1-1; 7 bases are a match to TRBD1. CDR3 length: 13 amino acids. CDR1 is GTSNPN, CDR2 SVGIG, per germline (reference sequence). The junction had 7 bases not matched to a gene; V was cut back by 2 bases and J by 7 bases. The CDR3 sequence: CAWSYPGQVEAFF. The CDR3 DNA reads as TGTGCCTGGAGTTACCCCGGACAGGTTGAAGCTTTCTTT.

V and J are TRBV4-3 and TRBJ2-3; TRBD1 matches 9 bases. V lost 0 bases and J lost 0; bases outside the gene matches: 19. The germline V gene has CDR1 LGHNA and CDR2 YSLEER. The CDR3 has 22 residues. CDR3 sequence: CASSQEGGPSGQGDSSTDTQYF. In DNA, the CDR3 is TGCGCCAGCAGCCAAGAAGGCGGTCCGTCGGGACAGGGAGACTCTAGCACAGATACGCAGTATTTT.

The chain has TRBV29-1 and TRBJ2-3, with 10 bases fitting TRBD2. This CDR3 has 15 residues. Germline CDR1 SQVTM, CDR2 ANQGSEA. The trim removed 6 bases at V and 0 bases at J, leaving 6 bases unmatched. Here the CDR3 DNA reads TGCAGCGTGTCCGTAGCGGGGGGTAGCACAGATACGCAGTATTTT. Translating gives CSVSVAGGSTDTQYF.

V gene TRBV19 combines with J gene TRBJ1-6; 10 nucleotides align to TRBD1. This CDR3 has 16 amino acids. CDR1 LNHDA and CDR2 SQIVND come from the germline V gene (reference sequence). The ends lost 5 bases at V and 2 bases at J; junction bases unmatched: 3. CDR3 amino acids: CASSGGQGAYNSPLHF. DNA for the CDR3: TGTGCCAGTAGTGGCGGACAGGGGGCCTATAATTCACCCCTCCACTTT.

The chain carries TRBV6-5 and TRBJ2-7; 9 positions agree with TRBD1. CDR3 length: 15 amino acids. Unmatched junction bases numbered 9, after V lost 6 bases and J lost 3 bases. The germline CDR1 and CDR2 sequences are MNHEY and SVGAGI. In nucleotides, the CDR3 is TGTGCCAGCAGACAAGATACAGGGGGCTTCTACGAGCAGTACTTC. Translation: CASRQDTGGFYEQYF.

The rearrangement links TRBV6-6 to TRBJ1-2; D is ambiguous. CDR3 length equals 13 residues. V gave up 6 bases and J gave up 2 bases, with 10 bases separating them. Germline lookup yields CDR1 MNHNY and CDR2 SVGAGI (reference sequence). Written as DNA, the CDR3 is TGTGCCAGCAGAACCGGACTCAACTATGGCTACACCTTC. Its protein product is CASRTGLNYGYTF.

V gene TRBV9 combines with J gene TRBJ2-3; D possibly corresponds to TRBD2 (6 bases). The V end lost 0 bases, the J end lost 6 bases, and 14 bases lay between the germline ends. The germline gives CDR1 SGDLS, CDR2 YYNGEE. This CDR3 is built from 15 residues. The CDR3 loop reads CASSVGPRAGDTQYF. Written as DNA, the CDR3 is TGTGCCAGCAGCGTAGGACCCAGGGCGGGGGATACGCAGTATTTT.

The chain employs TRBV9 and TRBJ1-1; maybe TRBD1 (6 bases). This CDR3 comprises 17 residues. The germline CDR1 and CDR2 sequences are SGDLS and YYNGEE. Trimming removed 4 bases at V and 0 bases at J, with 19 bases between. CDR3 region: CASSRGGASTMNTEAFF. Written as DNA, the CDR3 is TGTGCCAGCAGCCGGGGGGGGGCTTCCACAATGAACACTGAAGCTTTCTTT.

This chain joins TRBV7-2 and TRBJ1-1, with D possibly being TRBD1 (5 bases). Trimming took off 0 bases at V and 3 bases at J, with 11 bases between the two ends. The CDR3 runs 15 residues. Germline values: CDR1 SGHTA, CDR2 FQGNSA. The CDR3 region has the DNA TGTGCCAGCAGCTTAGCCCTGGGAGGGGACACTGAAGCTTTCTTT. It is translated as CASSLALGGDTEAFF.

The chain couples TRBV1 to TRBJ1-2. TRBV1 has pseudogene status. The CDR3 is 15 residues long. The CDR3 here is CTSSHDGTPGGGYTF. For the CDR3, the DNA is TGCACCAGCAGCCACGACGGGACTCCCGGTGGCGGCTACACCTTC.

The chain has TRBV18 and TRBJ2-5; a weak D match, TRBD1 (5 bases). Germline V gives CDR1 KGHSH, CDR2 LQKENI. V lost 3 bases to trimming and J lost 2 bases, with 10 bases between them. The CDR3 contains 14 residues. The CDR3 nucleotides read TGTGCCAGCTCACCTCCGACAGTGCAAGAGACCCAGTACTTC. Translated: CASSPPTVQETQYF.

The V call is TRBV4-2, the J call TRBJ2-3; D remains ambiguous. V lost 4 bases to trimming and J lost 6 bases, with 8 bases between them. CDR1 and CDR2 from the germline V gene are LGHNA and YNFKEQ. There are 12 residues in the CDR3. This CDR3 is CASSPPRDTQYF. For the CDR3, the DNA is TGTGCCAGCAGCCCCCCGCGCGATACGCAGTATTTT.

The chain recombines TRBV7-2 with TRBJ2-1; D is perhaps TRBD1 (6 bases). Germline CDR1 is SGHTA and CDR2 is FQGNSA. V gave up 2 bases and J gave up 3 bases, with 11 bases separating them. CDR3 length: 15 amino acids. This CDR3 is CASSLTGQNYNEQFF. The CDR3 DNA sequence: TGTGCCAGCAGCTTAACGGGACAAAACTACAATGAGCAGTTCTTC. The complete variable domain, with remaining parts taken from reference TRBV7-2 and TRBJ2-1, reads GAGVSQSPSNKVTEKGKDVELRCDPISGHTALYWYRQSLGQGLEFLIYFQGNSAPDKSGLPSDRFSAERTGGSVSTLTIQRTQQEDSAVYLCASSLTGQNYNEQFFGPGTRLTVL.

The chain couples TRBV9 to TRBJ1-2; TRBD1 matches 8 bases. J was trimmed by 7 bases and V by 0 bases; bases with no gene match: 14. Germline loops: CDR1 SGDLS, CDR2 YYNGEE. The CDR3 has 17 residues. Written as DNA, the CDR3 is TGTGCCAGCAGCGTAGTACCTAACGCCCAGGGGGCTGGTGGCTACACCTTC. Its protein product is CASSVVPNAQGAGGYTF.

The rearrangement joins TRBV11-2 to TRBJ2-7, with D perhaps TRBD2 (6 bases). V lost 5 bases to trimming and J lost 5 bases, with 19 bases between them. Germline CDR1 is SGHAT and CDR2 is FQNNGV. There are 15 residues in the CDR3. CDR3 sequence (DNA): TGTGCCAGCAGCCAACCTATGGGGGAGGTGAACGAGCAGTACTTC. This encodes CASSQPMGEVNEQYF.

The chain has TRBV13 and TRBJ1-1; weak D call: TRBD1 (5 bases). CDR1 PRHDT and CDR2 FYEKMQ come from the germline V gene (reference sequence). This CDR3 has 16 residues. Trimming pared 3 bases from V and 1 base from J, leaving 15 bases between. The DNA of the CDR3 is TGTGCCAGCAGCTTCGGGTATCGCGGGGCGAACACTGAAGCTTTCTTT. This translates into CASSFGYRGANTEAFF.

This chain connects TRBV29-1 to TRBJ1-5; 7 bases match TRBD1. The CDR3 is 14 residues long. Unmatched junction bases numbered 9, after V lost 7 bases and J lost 3 bases. The germline V gene encodes CDR1 SQVTM and CDR2 ANQGSEA. Here the CDR3 DNA reads TGCAGCGCCCGACAGGGAATTGACAATCAGCCCCAGCATTTT. Its protein product is CSARQGIDNQPQHF.

CDR3 loop: CASSLAANTEAFF. DNA of the CDR3: TGTGCCAGCAGCTTAGCGGCGAACACTGAAGCTTTCTTT. The V and J genes are TRBV7-2 and TRBJ1-1, with D unresolved. This CDR3 is 13 amino acids long. CDR1 and CDR2 from the germline V gene are SGHTA and FQGNSA. Trimming cost V 0 bases and J 1 base, with 3 bases left between them.

The chain links TRBV12-5 to TRBJ1-1, with D uncertain. Germline CDR1 is LGHNT and CDR2 is FRNRAP. The CDR3 is 12 amino acids. Trimming took off 2 bases at V and 3 bases at J, with 4 bases between the two ends. The CDR3 is CASGLRDTEAFF. The DNA of the CDR3 is TGTGCTAGTGGTTTGCGAGACACTGAAGCTTTCTTT.

This chain uses TRBV19 with TRBJ1-6; 8 positions match TRBD1. The J segment lost 7 bases and the V segment lost 7 bases, leaving 3 bases of the junction unmatched. In germline, CDR1 is LNHDA, CDR2 SQIVND (reference sequence). The CDR3 loop spans 13 amino acids. For the CDR3, the DNA is TGTGCCAGTATGGCAGGGGGCAATTCACCCCTCCACTTT. Its translation is CASMAGGNSPLHF.

This chain links TRBV11-3 with TRBJ1-1, with D uncertain. The germline V gene encodes CDR1 SGHNT and CDR2 YENEEA. This CDR3 spans 12 amino acids. V lost 6 bases to trimming and J lost 1 base, with 6 bases between them. This chain's CDR3 is CASSPGNTEAFF. The CDR3 DNA sequence: TGTGCCAGCAGTCCGGGGAACACTGAAGCTTTCTTT.

The CDR3 nucleotides are TGCACAACAGGGGAAAATTATGGCTACACCTTC. Translating gives CTTGENYGYTF. The chain couples TRBV20-1 to TRBJ1-2; TRBD1 aligns across 7 bases. CDR1 DFQATT and CDR2 SNEGSKA come from the germline V gene (reference sequence). CDR3 length: 11 residues.